Presented here are 24 T cell receptor beta chains from one specimen sequenced in a study of cytomegalovirus exposure and HLA in healthy donors. The PCR was carried out with 60 Vbeta primers and 13 Jbeta primers. Here immunoSEQ multiplex PCR was the method, and the copy in TCRdb shows in-frame clones only, minus some. The sample comprises about 110,000 clones, around 72% of which are singletons, and nearly 8.5% rests with the top ten. The source material was PBMCs. The receptors were sampled from a woman aged 40 to 55 in good health and CMV-seropositive.

This clone appeared once. The chain recombines TRBV11-2 with TRBJ2-1; 9 nucleotides line up with TRBD1. The CDR3 extends over 15 amino acids. Germline-derived CDR1 and CDR2 are SGHAT and FQNNGV. Trimming cost V 6 bases and J 6 bases; bases outside gene matches: 9. The CDR3 loop reads CASRRTGDPINEQFF. DNA for the CDR3: TGTGCCAGCAGGCGGACAGGGGACCCCATCAATGAGCAGTTCTTC.

This clone was observed a handful of times. The chain uses TRBV13 and TRBJ1-1; a possible D gene is TRBD1 (5 bases). CDR1 is PRHDT, CDR2 FYEKMQ, per germline (reference sequence). V lost 11 bases and J lost 0, with 13 bases in between. The length of the CDR3 is 13 residues. In nucleotides, the CDR3 is TGTGCCTCGATGGAGACAGTGAACACTGAAGCTTTCTTT. Translated, it gives CASMETVNTEAFF.

This clone appeared a few times. This chain uses TRBV7-9 with TRBJ2-2; D gene ambiguous. Trimming removed 3 bases at V and 1 base at J, with 6 bases between. Per germline, CDR1 SEHNR and CDR2 FQNEAQ (reference sequence). The CDR3 loop spans 14 amino acids. CDR3 in amino acids: CASSFPGNTGELFF. The CDR3 DNA follows: TGTGCCAGCAGCTTCCCGGGGAACACCGGGGAGCTGTTTTTT.

This clone has a handful of counts. This chain connects TRBV6-5 to TRBJ1-2; 9 bases match TRBD1. Germline V gene sequence: CDR1 MNHEY, CDR2 SVGAGI. There are 15 residues in the CDR3. The junction had 8 bases not matched to a gene; V was cut back by 3 bases and J by 6 bases. CDR3 in DNA: TGTGCCAGCAGTTATTTCGGACAGGGGTCTGATGGCTACACCTTC. This codes for CASSYFGQGSDGYTF.

CDR3 in amino acids: CASSQTGGYGYTF. In DNA form, the CDR3 reads TGTGCCAGCAGCCAGACAGGGGGCTATGGCTACACCTTC. J is TRBJ1-2 and V is TRBV27, with TRBD1 matching over 9 bases. The junction had 3 bases not matched to a gene; V was cut back by 6 bases and J by 4 bases. From germline, CDR1 is MNHEY and CDR2 SMNVEV (reference sequence). The CDR3 contains 13 residues.

V is TRBV27 and J is TRBJ1-2; TRBD1 might be the D (5 bases). The CDR3 covers 13 residues. Germline CDR1 reads MNHEY; CDR2 reads SMNVEV (reference sequence). V lost 5 bases and J 6 bases, leaving 13 bases between the germline ends. The CDR3 DNA is TGTGCCAGCAGTCTTTCAGGGAGGGATGGCTACACCTTC. It encodes CASSLSGRDGYTF.

The chain uses TRBV7-2 and TRBJ1-5; D is ambiguous. V lost 5 bases and J lost 1, with 6 bases in between. CDR1 is SGHTA, CDR2 FQGNSA, per germline. CDR3 size: 13 residues. The CDR3 sequence: CASSRSSNQPQHF. The CDR3 DNA is TGTGCCAGCAGCCGAAGCAGCAATCAGCCCCAGCATTTT.

The chain uses TRBV10-3 and TRBJ1-1, with TRBD1 as a possible D gene (6 bases). CDR1 and CDR2 from the germline V gene are ENHRY and SYGVKD. V shed 7 bases and J shed 0 bases, with 12 bases lying between them. The CDR3 is made up of 14 amino acids. The CDR3: CAINGQSMNTEAFF. The CDR3 DNA reads as TGTGCCATCAACGGACAGTCCATGAACACTGAAGCTTTCTTT.

This chain connects TRBV7-6 to TRBJ2-7; D is perhaps TRBD2 (5 bases). From germline, CDR1 is SGHVS and CDR2 FNYEAQ. The V end lost 5 bases, the J end lost 4 bases, and 18 bases lay between the germline ends. The CDR3 covers 15 residues. The CDR3 protein is CASSPLSRAEYEQYF. In nucleotides, the CDR3 is TGTGCCAGCAGCCCCCTGTCGAGGGCTGAATACGAGCAGTACTTC.

This sequence joins TRBV5-4 and TRBJ2-7; TRBD1 matches at 7 bases. Germline V gene lookup returns CDR1 SGHNT and CDR2 YYREEE (reference sequence). J gave up 0 bases and V 1 base, and 7 bases lay outside the gene matches. The CDR3 has 16 residues. The CDR3 coding sequence is TGTGCCAGCAGCTTGTATCCGGACAGGAGCTCCTACGAGCAGTACTTC. It translates to CASSLYPDRSSYEQYF.

The chain joins TRBV5-1 to TRBJ2-5; D is undetermined. This CDR3 has 13 residues. V dropped 5 bases and J dropped 1 base, with 9 bases sitting between them. Germline V gives CDR1 SGHRS, CDR2 YFSETQ. In DNA, the CDR3 is TGCGCCAGCAGTCAGGAAAGCCAAGAGACCCAGTACTTC. Protein: CASSQESQETQYF.

The J gene is TRBJ2-7, the V gene TRBV6-1; TRBD1 matches 8 bases. Germline trimming cut 6 bases from V and 3 bases from J; bases unmatched to any gene: 7. Germline lookup yields CDR1 MNHNS and CDR2 SASEGT. The CDR3 is 14 amino acids. For the CDR3, the DNA is TGTGCCAGCAGAAGACAGGGGATGGGCTACGAGCAGTACTTC. This translates into CASRRQGMGYEQYF.

V is TRBV5-1 and J is TRBJ1-5; tentatively, D is TRBD1 (5 bases). V was shortened by 3 bases and J by 7 bases, with 17 bases between the two germline ends. Germline V gives CDR1 SGHRS, CDR2 YFSETQ. The CDR3 loop spans 15 amino acids. The CDR3 protein is CASSSSPGGDQPQHF. The DNA of the CDR3 is TGCGCCAGCAGCTCTAGCCCCGGGGGAGACCAGCCCCAGCATTTT.

The chain recombines TRBV7-9 with TRBJ2-7; D is perhaps TRBD1 (6 bases). Germline V gene sequence: CDR1 SEHNR, CDR2 FQNEAQ (reference sequence). The CDR3 runs 16 residues. Trimming removed 2 bases at V and 0 bases at J, with 14 bases between. Written as DNA, the CDR3 is TGTGCCAGCAGCTTAAGTACAGGGACGAGCTCCTACGAGCAGTACTTC. It is translated as CASSLSTGTSSYEQYF.

The chain joins TRBV9 to TRBJ1-4; 9 nucleotides agree with TRBD1. In germline, CDR1 is SGDLS, CDR2 YYNGEE. After removal of 4 bases from V and 8 bases from J, the junction contained 12 bases not matched to a gene. This CDR3 has 16 amino acids. CDR3: CASSLSRTGEEEKLFF. Here the CDR3 DNA reads TGTGCCAGCAGCCTCAGTAGGACAGGGGAGGAGGAAAAACTGTTTTTT.

The chain joins TRBV5-1 to TRBJ1-1; possibly TRBD1 for D (6 bases). Trimming removed 5 bases from V and 4 bases from J, with 12 bases in between. Germline CDR1 and CDR2: SGHRS and YFSETQ. CDR3 size: 13 residues. The CDR3 region has the DNA TGCGCCAGCAGACCAGGGGAAGGCACTGAAGCTTTCTTT. Translation: CASRPGEGTEAFF. Supplemented by reference TRBV5-1 and TRBJ1-1, the full variable domain reads KAGVTQTPRYLIKTRGQQVTLSCSPISGHRSVSWYQQTPGQGLQFLFEYFSETQRNKGNFPGRFSGRQFSNSRSEMNVSTLELGDSALYLCASRPGEGTEAFFGQGTRLTVV.

Turning to this clone: Other DNA variants within this sample encode the same CDR3. V is TRBV27 and J is TRBJ1-1; TRBD1 is a possible D gene (5 bases). V lost 6 bases and J 1 base, leaving 12 bases between the germline ends. The CDR3 extends over 14 amino acids. CDR1 and CDR2 (germline): MNHEY, SMNVEV (reference sequence). In DNA form, the CDR3 reads TGTGCCAGCAGCCTAATGGGGGGGAACACTGAAGCTTTCTTT. This codes for CASSLMGGNTEAFF.

V usage is TRBV11-1 and J usage is TRBJ2-5; tentatively, D is TRBD2 (5 bases). The CDR3 runs to 13 residues. The V and J ends lost 5 bases and 5 bases respectively, with 12 bases between them. Germline V lookup: CDR1 SGHAT, CDR2 FQDESV (reference sequence). The CDR3, as DNA: TGTGCCAGCAGCCCTTCTAGAGGGGAGACCCAGTACTTC. Translation gives CASSPSRGETQYF.

The chain couples TRBV10-3 to TRBJ2-5, with D maybe TRBD2 (5 bases). V dropped 3 bases and J dropped 1 base, with 9 bases sitting between them. This CDR3 is 14 amino acids long. Germline loops: CDR1 ENHRY, CDR2 SYGVKD. CDR3 coding DNA: TGTGCCATCAGTGATTGGGAGTTCCAAGAGACCCAGTACTTC. It encodes CAISDWEFQETQYF.

The chain combines TRBV14 with TRBJ2-7; weak D call: TRBD2 (6 bases). CDR1 SGHDN and CDR2 FVKESK come from the germline V gene. Trimming cost V 0 bases and J 12 bases, with 12 bases left between them. The CDR3 is 12 residues long. The CDR3: CASSQDRGERYF. The CDR3 DNA follows: TGTGCCAGCAGCCAAGATCGCGGGGAGAGGTACTTC.

The gene calls are TRBV9 and TRBJ1-1, with D tentatively TRBD1 (5 bases). The CDR3 loop spans 13 amino acids. Germline-derived CDR1 and CDR2 are SGDLS and YYNGEE. The V end lost 1 base, the J end lost 7 bases, and 11 bases lay between the germline ends. Written as DNA, the CDR3 is TGTGCCAGCAGCGTAACAGGCCTGGGTGAAGCTTTCTTT. This gives the protein CASSVTGLGEAFF. The complete variable domain, with remaining parts taken from reference TRBV9 and TRBJ1-1, reads DSGVTQTPKHLITATGQRVTLRCSPRSGDLSVYWYQQSLDQGLQFLIQYYNGEERAKGNILERFSAQQFPDLHSELNLSSLELGDSALYFCASSVTGLGEAFFGQGTRLTVV.

The chain couples TRBV5-4 to TRBJ2-1; no clear D. V was clipped by 0 bases and J by 8 bases, with 3 bases between them. The CDR3 length is 11 residues. Germline loops: CDR1 SGHNT, CDR2 YYREEE (reference sequence). In DNA form, the CDR3 reads TGTGCCAGCAGCTTGGCGGATGAGCAGTTCTTC. Translating it yields CASSLADEQFF.

The chain uses TRBV19 and TRBJ2-7; TRBD1 matches 7 bases. Germline trimming cut 5 bases from V and 2 bases from J; bases unmatched to any gene: 3. The CDR3 is made up of 13 amino acids. The germline gives CDR1 LNHDA, CDR2 SQIVND (reference sequence). The CDR3 DNA is TGTGCCAGTAGTTCCGGGACAGCCTACGAGCAGTACTTC. Translated: CASSSGTAYEQYF.

The chain uses TRBV7-3 and TRBJ1-2; 8 nucleotides line up with TRBD1. The CDR3 length is 15 residues. With V trimmed by 5 bases and J by 3 bases, 8 bases remained unmatched. Germline CDR1 and CDR2: SGHTA and FQGTGA. The CDR3 protein is CASSASGGPDYGYTF. As DNA, the CDR3 is TGTGCCAGCAGCGCCTCAGGGGGCCCCGACTATGGCTACACCTTC.